This T cell receptor beta chain is drawn from a study of blood T cell repertoires in COVID-19. Across the study: Sites in the United States, Italy and Spain provided acute and convalescent COVID-19 samples. The analysed material was cDNA or gDNA that came from T cells, B-cell-depleted T cells, or PBMCs.

Authors' analysis steps: Amplification from reference gene primers served as the basis for estimated nucleated cell counts. Sequenced by immunoSEQ multiplex PCR; TCRdb stores in-frame clones only, minus some. V, J and clone size reflect that table, while D and trimming were determined from the DNA. The sample includes over 150,000 clones, around nine tenths seen only once; the top ten take 2.7%. V was clipped by 2 bases and J by 4 bases, with 7 bases between them. The CDR3 covers 12 residues. Germline V gene lookup returns CDR1 SGHRS and CDR2 YFSETQ. Concerning this clone: This same CDR3 is encoded by further DNA sequences in the sample.

The sequencing sample was made of peripheral blood. V and J are TRBV5-1 and TRBJ2-7; D not certain. The receptor's source is a man aged 40-55 years with active or convalescent COVID-19. The CDR3 sequence: CASSLGAYEQYF. The CDR3 DNA reads TGCGCCAGCAGCTTAGGAGCATACGAGCAGTACTTC.